Listed here are 8 T cell receptor beta chains from one sample, sequenced in a study of blood T cell repertoires in COVID-19. This table comes from immunoSEQ multiplex PCR, and its TCRdb copy is limited to in-frame clones, with some not included. Here the sample spans hundreds of thousands of clones, less than 90% being singletons. Sequenced material: peripheral blood. Receptors originate from a young man with active or convalescent COVID-19.

This clone was seen just once. The chain couples TRBV19 to TRBJ2-3; perhaps TRBD2 as D (5 bases). Trimming took 5 bases from V and 8 from J, leaving 17 bases between them. The germline V gene encodes CDR1 LNHDA and CDR2 SQIVND (reference sequence). The CDR3 consists of 14 residues. The CDR3 region is CASSPVLLGSTQYF. The CDR3 DNA reads TGTGCCAGTAGTCCCGTCCTACTAGGAAGTACGCAGTATTTT.

This chain connects TRBV15 to TRBJ2-3, with a possible D match to TRBD1 (6 bases). Per germline, CDR1 LNHNV and CDR2 YYDKDF (reference sequence). The CDR3 runs to 13 residues. Trimming removed 3 bases at V and 7 bases at J, with 11 bases between. For the CDR3, the DNA is TGTGCCACCAGCAGTACAGGGCGGCATACGCAGTATTTT. Its translation: CATSSTGRHTQYF.

The rearrangement joins TRBV5-4 to TRBJ2-5; 11 nucleotides line up with TRBD2. CDR3 size: 15 residues. From germline, CDR1 is SGHNT and CDR2 YYREEE (reference sequence). V shed 3 bases and J 3 bases; nucleotides not matched to a gene: 4. CDR3 bases: TGTGCCAGCAGCTCGATGACTAGCGGGGAAGAGACCCAGTACTTC. Its translation: CASSSMTSGEETQYF. The full variable domain, in which reference TRBV5-4 and TRBJ2-5 provide the parts outside the CDR3, is ETGVTQSPTHLIKTRGQQVTLRCSSQSGHNTVSWYQQALGQGPQFIFQYYREEENGRGNFPPRFSGLQFPNYSSELNVNALELDDSALYLCASSSMTSGEETQYFGPGTRLLVL.

V is TRBV20-1 and J is TRBJ1-2; D not certain. CDR1 is DFQATT, CDR2 SNEGSKA, per germline (reference sequence). V was shortened by 5 bases and J by 5 bases, with 6 bases between the two germline ends. The CDR3 is made up of 10 amino acids. The CDR3 spells CSAWRYGYTF. The CDR3, as DNA: TGCAGTGCTTGGAGATATGGCTACACCTTC.

The rearrangement links TRBV28 to TRBJ1-2; TRBD1 might be the D (5 bases). This CDR3 is 12 amino acids long. Per germline, CDR1 MDHEN and CDR2 SYDVKM. Trimming pared 7 bases from V and 2 bases from J, leaving 8 bases between. This CDR3 reads CASTPGNYGYTF. CDR3 bases: TGTGCCAGCACTCCAGGGAACTATGGCTACACCTTC.

The gene calls are TRBV5-1 and TRBJ2-2; D unclear. V lost 0 bases and J 4 bases, leaving 10 bases between the germline ends. The CDR3 is made up of 15 amino acids. Germline V lookup: CDR1 SGHRS, CDR2 YFSETQ. CDR3 sequence: CASSLGRISTGELFF. The CDR3, as DNA: TGCGCCAGCAGCTTGGGGCGGATTAGCACCGGGGAGCTGTTTTTT. Drawing the rest from reference TRBV5-1 and TRBJ2-2, the complete variable domain is KAGVTQTPRYLIKTRGQQVTLSCSPISGHRSVSWYQQTPGQGLQFLFEYFSETQRNKGNFPGRFSGRQFSNSRSEMNVSTLELGDSALYLCASSLGRISTGELFFGEGSRLTVL.

The chain is built from TRBV7-9 and TRBJ1-3, with D tentatively TRBD1 (6 bases). The V gene lost 3 bases and the J gene lost 3 bases, with 12 bases spanning the gap. The CDR3 has 15 residues. Germline CDR1 and CDR2: SEHNR and FQNEAQ (reference sequence). CDR3 sequence reads: CASSFTGYFGNTIYF. CDR3 DNA sequence: TGTGCCAGCAGCTTCACAGGGTACTTTGGAAACACCATATATTTT.

V is TRBV28 and J is TRBJ2-7, with TRBD2 matching 7 bases. J gave up 3 bases and V 2 bases, and 4 bases lay outside the gene matches. The CDR3 consists of 14 residues. Germline CDR1 MDHEN, CDR2 SYDVKM. In DNA, the CDR3 is TGTGCCAGCAGTTTAGTGGGGGGGGTCTACGAGCAGTACTTC. It encodes CASSLVGGVYEQYF.